This T cell receptor beta chain originates from a study of patients and donors after allogeneic stem cell transplantation. Germline V gives CDR1 SGHRS, CDR2 YFSETQ. V gave up 0 bases and J gave up 0 bases; unmatched junction bases: 10. CDR3 length equals 19 residues. TCRdb re-called the RT-PCR reads with MiXCR, one entry per CDR3 protein. Seen here are about 400,000 distinct CDR3 sequences, roughly 17% observed once, and the top ten hold roughly 7.2%. The rearrangement links TRBV5-1 to TRBJ2-1, with 9 bases that match TRBD2. This clonotype originated in a human donor who was either an allogeneic HSCT recipient or a stem cell or donor lymphocyte infusion donor (not recorded which). It is not recorded whose cells these are; they may come from a transplant donor. Sequencing was carried out using blood, either unsorted or a sorted T cell fraction (not recorded which). The CDR3 sequence is CASSLARGRATPSYNEQFF. In DNA, the CDR3 is TGCGCCAGCAGCTTGGCTCGCGGGAGGGCCACTCCCTCCTACAATGAGCAGTTCTTC.